The rows below give T cell receptor beta chains drawn from one sample of a study of CD8 T cells in Susac syndrome. Using its own MiXCR run on the immunoSEQ multiplex PCR reads, TCRdb lists one record per CDR3 protein. This table has under 200,000 distinct CDR3 sequences, about 91% appearing once. The material sequenced was CD4+ T cells from PBMCs. These receptors were obtained from a human donor with Susac syndrome. CDR3s include the opening cysteine and the closing phenylalanine or tryptophan. The order of the fields is CDR3 protein, CDR3 DNA, V gene, J gene, clone size, D gene. The D gene is left open where the match is weak. A clone size is listed for some rows: how often the clone was seen (once, few, many), or a class if it is expanded.

CDR3: CASSLGTGWVNEQYF
DNA: TGTGCCAGCAGTTTAGGTACAGGGTGGGTCAACGAGCAGTACTTC
V: TRBV27
J: TRBJ2-7
size: -
D: -

CDR3: CSVAGTSGYTGELFF
DNA: TGCAGCGTAGCCGGGACTAGCGGTTACACCGGGGAGCTGTTTTTT
V: TRBV29-1
J: TRBJ2-2
size: -
D: TRBD2

CDR3: CASSWEQGTEAFF
DNA: TGCGCCAGCAGCTGGGAACAGGGTACTGAAGCTTTCTTT
V: TRBV5-1
J: TRBJ1-1
size: -
D: -

CDR3: CASSLLQGASYEQYF
DNA: TGTGCCAGCAGCCTACTACAGGGGGCGAGCTACGAGCAGTACTTC
V: TRBV14
J: TRBJ2-7
size: -
D: TRBD1

CDR3: CASSATQPSGNTIYF
DNA: TGTGCCAGCAGCGCCACCCAGCCTTCTGGAAACACCATATATTTT
V: TRBV12-3/TRBV12-4
J: TRBJ1-3
size: -
D: -

CDR3: CASSATNNYEQYF
DNA: TGTGCCAGCAGTGCCACCAACAACTACGAGCAGTACTTC
V: TRBV6-1
J: TRBJ2-7
size: -
D: -

CDR3: CASSPGQGIGELFF
DNA: TGTGCCAGCAGCCCGGGACAGGGGATCGGGGAGCTGTTTTTT
V: TRBV12-3/TRBV12-4
J: TRBJ2-2
size: -
D: TRBD1

CDR3: CASSAPPWTEAFF
DNA: TGTGCCAGCAGCGCCCCCCCGTGGACTGAAGCTTTCTTT
V: TRBV9
J: TRBJ1-1
size: -
D: -

CDR3: CASSPNTRGITNTEAFF
DNA: TGTGCCAGCTCACCGAATACCAGGGGGATCACGAACACTGAAGCTTTCTTT
V: TRBV18
J: TRBJ1-1
size: -
D: TRBD1

CDR3: CASNRTGRVPNSPLHF
DNA: TGTGCCAGCAACAGGACAGGGAGAGTACCTAATTCACCCCTCCACTTT
V: TRBV27
J: TRBJ1-6
size: -
D: TRBD1

CDR3: CASTLEASETQYF
DNA: TGTGCCAGCACCCTGGAAGCGAGCGAGACCCAGTACTTC
V: TRBV9
J: TRBJ2-5
size: -
D: -

CDR3: CASSLSGRALNEQFF
DNA: TGTGCCAGCAGTTTAAGCGGGAGGGCCCTCAATGAGCAGTTCTTC
V: TRBV28
J: TRBJ2-1
size: -
D: TRBD2

CDR3: CASSFRDRDPDTQYF
DNA: TGTGCCAGCAGTTTTCGGGACAGGGACCCGGATACGCAGTATTTT
V: TRBV28
J: TRBJ2-3
size: -
D: TRBD1

CDR3: CASRRTRDRGRRGYTF
DNA: TGTGCCAGCAGAAGGACCCGGGACAGGGGGCGCCGGGGCTACACCTTC
V: TRBV7-8
J: TRBJ1-2
size: -
D: TRBD1

CDR3: CASSPRGHPYF
DNA: TGTGCCAGCTCACCGAGGGGACACCCGTACTTC
V: TRBV18
J: TRBJ2-5
size: -
D: -

CDR3: CASSFARDSYEQYF
DNA: TGTGCCAGCAGCTTCGCCAGGGACTCCTACGAGCAGTACTTC
V: TRBV7-8
J: TRBJ2-7
size: -
D: -

CDR3: CATSLGAGGYTF
DNA: TGTGCCACCAGCCTCGGTGCGGGCGGCTACACCTTC
V: TRBV15
J: TRBJ1-2
size: -
D: -

CDR3: CASSSSRDSATNEKLFF
DNA: TGTGCCAGCAGTTCGTCCCGGGACAGTGCAACTAATGAAAAACTGTTTTTT
V: TRBV12-3/TRBV12-4
J: TRBJ1-4
size: once
D: TRBD1

CDR3: CASSQLGQPQHF
DNA: TGTGCCAGCAGCCAATTGGGTCAGCCCCAGCATTTT
V: TRBV3-1
J: TRBJ1-5
size: few
D: -

CDR3: CASRGQDNYGYTF
DNA: TGTGCCAGTAGGGGGCAGGACAACTATGGCTACACCTTC
V: TRBV19
J: TRBJ1-2
size: once
D: -

CDR3: CASSLVTGGPYNEQFF
DNA: TGCGCCAGCAGCTTGGTTACGGGAGGGCCCTACAATGAGCAGTTCTTC
V: TRBV5-1
J: TRBJ2-1
size: -
D: TRBD2

CDR3: CSAGPLAGGPGMSYEQYF
DNA: TGCAGTGCTGGCCCGCTAGCGGGAGGGCCGGGTATGTCTTACGAGCAGTACTTC
V: TRBV20-1
J: TRBJ2-7
size: -
D: TRBD2

CDR3: CASSSTGTSNTDTQYF
DNA: TGTGCCAGCTCATCGACCGGGACTTCTAATACAGATACGCAGTATTTT
V: TRBV18
J: TRBJ2-3
size: -
D: -

CDR3: CASSLPGNTIYF
DNA: TGTGCCAGCAGTTTGCCTGGAAACACCATATATTTT
V: TRBV12-3/TRBV12-4
J: TRBJ1-3
size: -
D: -

CDR3: CSARPGQGINQPQHF
DNA: TGCAGTGCTAGGCCGGGACAGGGGATCAATCAGCCCCAGCATTTT
V: TRBV20-1
J: TRBJ1-5
size: once
D: TRBD1

CDR3: CASRPGAYNEQFF
DNA: TGTGCCAGCAGGCCAGGGGCATACAATGAGCAGTTCTTC
V: TRBV12-3/TRBV12-4
J: TRBJ2-1
size: once
D: -

CDR3: CSAWRLSGANVLTF
DNA: TGCAGTGCTTGGAGACTCTCTGGGGCCAACGTCCTGACTTTC
V: TRBV20-1
J: TRBJ2-6
size: -
D: -

CDR3: CASRPSGGAVEFF
DNA: TGTGCCAGCAGACCTAGCGGGGGGGCGGTGGAGTTCTTC
V: TRBV6-2/TRBV6-3
J: TRBJ2-1
size: -
D: TRBD2

CDR3: CASSFQGGQGSNQPQHF
DNA: TGTGCCAGCAGTTTCCAAGGAGGTCAGGGAAGCAATCAGCCCCAGCATTTT
V: TRBV27
J: TRBJ1-5
size: -
D: -

CDR3: CASSDRGKAQHF
DNA: TGTGCCAGCAGCGACAGGGGGAAGGCCCAGCATTTT
V: TRBV5-6
J: TRBJ1-5
size: -
D: TRBD1

CDR3: CASSLGPIYGYTF
DNA: TGTGCCAGCAGTTTAGGGCCGATCTATGGCTACACCTTC
V: TRBV27
J: TRBJ1-2
size: -
D: -

CDR3: CATSRETGYGANVLTF
DNA: TGTGCCACCAGCAGAGAAACAGGGTATGGGGCCAACGTCCTGACTTTC
V: TRBV15
J: TRBJ2-6
size: -
D: -